These T cell receptor beta chains were read from a single sample in a study of T cell responses to AZD1222 COVID-19 vaccine. The table came from immunoSEQ multiplex PCR; TCRdb's copy has only in-frame clones and leaves some out. The data hold 150,000 or so clones, with less than 90% observed a single time. The sample was peripheral blood, taken on day 0 of MenACWY control vaccination. Receptor source: an adult in good health. Both conserved end residues are part of each CDR3. The D gene is left open where the match is weak. Not all rows give a size; the values are once, few, many and, for expanded clones, a class.

j_call clone_size v_call d_call cdr3_nt cdr3_aa
TRBJ2-2 - TRBV28 TRBD2 TGTGCCAGCAGTTCCCTAGCGGGGGGACCCGGGGAGCTGTTTTTT CASSSLAGGPGELFF
TRBJ1-6 few TRBV28 - TGTGCCAGCAGTTCGGGGGCTGGTAATTCACCCCTCCACTTT CASSSGAGNSPLHF
TRBJ1-6 once TRBV28 - TGTGCCAGCAGGCGGGGACAAGTCGGGTCACCCCTCCACTTT CASRRGQVGSPLHF
TRBJ1-4 - TRBV15 - TGTGCCACCAGCAGGGGCCCGAATGAAAAACTGTTTTTT CATSRGPNEKLFF
TRBJ2-3 - TRBV6-4 - TGTGCCAGCAGTGACCGCCCCGTATTGGTCCCAGATACGCAGTATTTT CASSDRPVLVPDTQYF
TRBJ2-7 - TRBV11-3 TRBD1 TGTGCCAGCAGGTCCGGGACAGGGAAAGACGAGCAGTACTTC CASRSGTGKDEQYF
TRBJ1-2 - TRBV6-5 TRBD1 TGTGCCAGCAGTACGGTGGGGCTAACAGGGGATGGCTACACCTTC CASSTVGLTGDGYTF
TRBJ2-1 - TRBV6-5 - TGTGCCAGCAGTTACTCTGGGATTCACAATGAGCAGTTCTTC CASSYSGIHNEQFF
TRBJ2-3 once TRBV18 - TGTGCCAGCTCACTACACCACCGGGCAGATACGCAGTATTTT CASSLHHRADTQYF
TRBJ1-2 - TRBV28 TRBD1 TGTGCCAGCAGTTTACCAGGGGGTGGCTACACCTTC CASSLPGGGYTF
TRBJ2-1 - TRBV3-1/TRBV3-2 TRBD1 TGTGCCAGCAGCCATCCTGGGGACAGGGGGCACGAGCAGTTCTTC CASSHPGDRGHEQFF
TRBJ2-5 once TRBV3-1/TRBV3-2 TRBD2 TGTGCCAGCAGCCCTCTGGGCGGGAGTGTGGAGACCCAGTACTTC CASSPLGGSVETQYF
TRBJ2-1 - TRBV30 - TGTGCCTGGAGTGTTTCACACAACAATGAGCAGTTCTTC CAWSVSHNNEQFF
TRBJ2-7 - TRBV9 - TGTGCCAGCAGCGTAGGAGGAGGTGGGGCCTACGAGCAGTACTTC CASSVGGGGAYEQYF
TRBJ2-7 - TRBV18 - TGTGCCAGCTCCAGGGGGGACAGTTCCTACGAGCAGTACTTC CASSRGDSSYEQYF
TRBJ2-2 - TRBV27 - TGTGCCAGCAGCATTAACACCGGGGAGCTGTTTTTT CASSINTGELFF
TRBJ1-4 - TRBV19 - TGTGCCAGTAGTCCAGGTTATGAAAAACTGTTTTTT CASSPGYEKLFF
TRBJ1-2 - TRBV11-2 - TGTGCCAGCAGCTCGACTCAGGGTAACAGGGCCTCCGTCTATGGCTACACCTTC CASSSTQGNRASVYGYTF
TRBJ2-7 once TRBV6-6 - TGTGCCAGCAGCTACAGGATTGAAAGCTACGAGCAGTACTTC CASSYRIESYEQYF
TRBJ1-1 - TRBV12-3/TRBV12-4 - TGTGCCAGCAGTTTTCAGGGTTCCACTGAAGCTTTCTTT CASSFQGSTEAFF
TRBJ1-1 - TRBV11-2 - TGTGCCAGCAGCTGGCGGGGATTGAACACTGAAGCTTTCTTT CASSWRGLNTEAFF
TRBJ1-3 - TRBV7-9 - TGTGCCAGCAGCCCGGGGAGCTCAACTGGAAACACCATATATTTT CASSPGSSTGNTIYF
TRBJ1-2 - TRBV7-9 - TGTGCCAGCAGCTCGGGTCGGGGGATCTATGGCTACACCTTC CASSSGRGIYGYTF
TRBJ2-3 once TRBV5-4 - TGTGCCAGCAGCTTGGACAGGGTGAACACAGATACGCAGTATTTT CASSLDRVNTDTQYF
TRBJ2-2 - TRBV5-6 - TGTGCCAGCAGCCCTCAGGGTGCAGCGGAGAACACCGGGGAGCTGTTTTTT CASSPQGAAENTGELFF
TRBJ2-1 - TRBV5-5 TRBD2 TGTGCCAGCAGCCCCGGACTAGCGGGTTCCAATGAGCAGTTCTTC CASSPGLAGSNEQFF
TRBJ2-7 - TRBV6-5 TRBD2 TGTGCCAGCAGTTCCCCCCTCGGGGGGACCGAGCAGTACTTC CASSSPLGGTEQYF
TRBJ1-2 once TRBV25-1 - TGTGCCAGCAGTGAGTTCGGAACCCCGGGGTATGGCTACACCTTC CASSEFGTPGYGYTF
TRBJ2-7 - TRBV6-2/TRBV6-3 TRBD1 TGTGCCAGCAGTACCCGGGACAGGATCCACGAGCAGTACTTC CASSTRDRIHEQYF
TRBJ1-5 - TRBV30 - TGTGCCTGGAGTGTGGGACAGCCCCAGCATTTT CAWSVGQPQHF
TRBJ1-1 - TRBV3-1/TRBV3-2 - TGTGCCAGCAGCCAAGGCCCCCAAAGGGAGAGGTGGACTGAAGCTTTCTTT CASSQGPQRERWTEAFF
TRBJ2-3 - TRBV30 - TGTGCCTGGCAGAAGACACCCTTAAGCACAGATACGCAGTATTTT CAWQKTPLSTDTQYF
TRBJ2-1 once TRBV24-1 TRBD1 TGTGCCACCAGTGATTACAGGGGCGGGAATGAGCAGTTCTTC CATSDYRGGNEQFF
TRBJ2-7 - TRBV7-3 TRBD1 TGTGCCAGCAGCTTAACCGGACAGGGCGACTACGAGCAGTACTTC CASSLTGQGDYEQYF
TRBJ1-5 - TRBV15 TRBD1 TGTGCCACCAGCAGAGGTGACGGACAGGTCGGCCAGCCCCAGCATTTT CATSRGDGQVGQPQHF
TRBJ2-5 - TRBV7-9 TRBD1 TGTGCCAGCAGCGAGACAGGGGGCCCGTACCAAGAGACCCAGTACTTC CASSETGGPYQETQYF
TRBJ1-1 - TRBV14 - TGTGCCAGCAGCCAAGATAGGGTCACTGAAGCTTTCTTT CASSQDRVTEAFF
TRBJ2-2 - TRBV27 TRBD1 TGTGCCAGCAGCCTCAGGGACAGCTGGACCGGGGAGCTGTTTTTT CASSLRDSWTGELFF
TRBJ1-5 - TRBV7-8 - TGTGCCAGCAGCTTAGCGTGGTCTACTCAGGGAAATCAGCCCCAGCATTTT CASSLAWSTQGNQPQHF
TRBJ1-2 few TRBV7-9 TRBD1 TGTGCCAGCAGCTTACAGGGGGAGCCACCGTATGGCTACACCTTC CASSLQGEPPYGYTF
TRBJ1-2 - TRBV28 TRBD1 TGTGCCAGCAAGCAGGGGGCCCTCTATGGCTACACCTTC CASKQGALYGYTF